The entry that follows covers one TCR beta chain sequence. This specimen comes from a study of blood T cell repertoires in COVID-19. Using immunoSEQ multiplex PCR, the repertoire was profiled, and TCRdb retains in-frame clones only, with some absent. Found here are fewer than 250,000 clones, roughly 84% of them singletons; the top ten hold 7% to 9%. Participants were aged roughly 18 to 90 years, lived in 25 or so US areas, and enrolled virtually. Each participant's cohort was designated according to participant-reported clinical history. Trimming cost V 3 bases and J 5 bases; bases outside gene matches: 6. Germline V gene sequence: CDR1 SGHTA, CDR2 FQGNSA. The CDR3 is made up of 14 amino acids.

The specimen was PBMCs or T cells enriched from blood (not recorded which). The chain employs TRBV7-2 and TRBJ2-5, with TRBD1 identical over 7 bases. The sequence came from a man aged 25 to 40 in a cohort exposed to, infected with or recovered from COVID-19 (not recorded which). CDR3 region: CASSFQQGSETQYF. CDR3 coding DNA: TGTGCCAGCAGCTTCCAACAGGGGAGCGAGACCCAGTACTTC.